The 17 T cell receptor beta chains reported below all come from one sample, sequenced in a study of T cells in Graves' hyperthyroidism and ophthalmopathy. The CDR3 regions of TCR beta were amplified from RNA transcripts. TCR CDR3 underwent first-round RT-PCR with the HTBI primer set. TCRdb redid the calling of the multiplex PCR reads with MiXCR, one entry per CDR3 protein. The sample lists 450,000 to 500,000 distinct CDR3 sequences, less than 25% seen once, with approximately 54% in the top ten. The sequencing input was blood. The receptors were sampled from a woman between 65 and 79 years old with Graves' ophthalmopathy.

The V call is TRBV11-2, the J call TRBJ2-3, with a tentative D call TRBD1 (5 bases). The V end was cut by 3 bases, the J end by 1 base, with 11 bases between. Germline V lookup: CDR1 SGHAT, CDR2 FQNNGV. The CDR3 is made up of 15 amino acids. The CDR3 loop is CASSFLGVRTDTQYF. The CDR3 region has the DNA TGTGCCAGCAGCTTTTTAGGGGTTCGCACAGATACGCAGTATTTT.

The table lists this clonotype with a few counts. The V and J genes are TRBV20-1 and TRBJ1-1; D not resolved. Looked up from germline, CDR1 is DFQATT and CDR2 is SNEGSKA (reference sequence). Trimming stripped 5 bases from V and 9 bases from J, with 13 bases between. CDR3 length: 11 amino acids. The CDR3 region is CSADRTAQAFF. The CDR3 bases are TGCAGTGCTGATCGGACGGCGCAAGCTTTCTTT.

This clonotype was recorded at least ten times. The gene calls are TRBV7-2 and TRBJ1-2, with unresolved D. Germline loops: CDR1 SGHTA, CDR2 FQGNSA. This CDR3 spans 14 amino acids. Trimming took 1 base from V and 0 from J, leaving 6 bases between them. In DNA form, the CDR3 reads TGTGCCAGCAGCTTAGGCATTACTAACTATGGCTACACCTTC. Protein product: CASSLGITNYGYTF.

This clonotype was observed a few times. CDR3 DNA sequence: TGCAGTGCTAGAGATTATGTGGGCGGTTACTACGAGCAGTACTTC. This encodes CSARDYVGGYYEQYF. The chain is built from TRBV20-1 and TRBJ2-7; D uncertain. Germline CDR1 reads DFQATT; CDR2 reads SNEGSKA (reference sequence). The CDR3 is 15 residues long. V lost 0 bases and J 3 bases, leaving 15 bases between the germline ends.

The V call is TRBV7-9, the J call TRBJ1-1, with D perhaps TRBD1 (6 bases). The CDR3 has 17 residues. Germline CDR1 and CDR2: SEHNR and FQNEAQ (reference sequence). V lost 4 bases and J lost 3, with 21 bases in between. CDR3 amino acids: CASSWADGGVGYTEAFF. The DNA for the CDR3 is TGTGCCAGCAGCTGGGCCGACGGGGGCGTAGGGTACACTGAAGCTTTCTTT.

This clonotype was observed a few times. This chain joins TRBV28 and TRBJ2-7; TRBD1 might be the D (5 bases). The CDR3 is 13 residues long. V was clipped by 3 bases and J by 7 bases, with 13 bases between them. Germline V CDR1 and CDR2: MDHEN, SYDVKM. The DNA for the CDR3 is TGTGCCAGCAGTTTCAGGGTGGTGGGGGAGCAGTACTTC. Residues: CASSFRVVGEQYF.

The chain links TRBV12-3 or TRBV12-4 to TRBJ2-2, with D perhaps matching TRBD1 or TRBD2 (5 bases each). This CDR3 contains 16 residues. The germline V and J ends were trimmed by 6 bases and 5 bases, with 19 bases remaining between them. The CDR3 here is CASSPEYRDLTGELFF. In DNA form, the CDR3 reads TGTGCCAGCAGCCCCGAATACCGGGACCTAACCGGGGAGCTGTTTTTT.

This clonotype showed up just a few times. The chain recombines TRBV20-1 with TRBJ2-6; no reliable D call. The CDR3 is 16 amino acids. CDR1 DFQATT and CDR2 SNEGSKA come from the germline V gene (reference sequence). V lost 4 bases, J lost 2 bases, and 15 bases lay in between. The CDR3 is CSAIQRSGAGANVLTF. The DNA of the CDR3 is TGCAGTGCTATCCAGAGGTCAGGTGCTGGGGCCAACGTCCTGACTTTC.

This clonotype has more than one count but fewer than ten. The chain recombines TRBV7-6 with TRBJ2-7; TRBD2 might be the D (7 bases). This CDR3 is 16 amino acids long. Trimming shortened V by 2 bases and J by 2 bases, and 16 bases separated the two germline ends. The V gene's germline CDR1 is SGHVS and CDR2 FNYEAQ. The chain's CDR3 is CASSLSGGHIAYEQYF. In DNA form, the CDR3 reads TGTGCCAGCAGCTTATCGGGGGGCCATATCGCCTACGAGCAGTACTTC.

This clonotype was picked up one time. The genes are TRBV6-5 and TRBJ2-5; 10 bases align to TRBD2. V trimming: 4 bases; J trimming: 5 bases; junction bases outside the gene matches: 4. Looked up from germline, CDR1 is MNHEY and CDR2 is SVGAGI. The CDR3 sequence is 14 residues long. Here the CDR3 reads CASSSSGSLETQYF. The CDR3 nucleotides are TGTGCCAGCAGTTCTAGCGGGAGCCTGGAGACCCAGTACTTC.

Only a few counts were recorded for this clonotype. The chain joins TRBV5-1 to TRBJ2-6; TRBD2 agrees at 14 bases. This CDR3 spans 18 amino acids. Germline V lookup: CDR1 SGHRS, CDR2 YFSETQ. J lost 2 bases, V lost 4 bases, and 5 bases had no gene match. DNA of the CDR3: TGCGCCAGCAGCGCAGCGGGACTAGCGGGAGCTGGGGCCAACGTCCTGACTTTC. Encoded protein: CASSAAGLAGAGANVLTF.

A few counts support this clonotype. The gene calls are TRBV10-3 and TRBJ2-6; TRBD1 aligns across 7 bases. Unmatched junction bases numbered 4, after V lost 2 bases and J lost 3 bases. The CDR3 covers 16 residues. Looked up from germline, CDR1 is ENHRY and CDR2 is SYGVKD. The CDR3 reads CAISEPTGLGANVLTF. CDR3 nucleotides: TGTGCCATCAGTGAGCCGACAGGGCTTGGGGCCAACGTCCTGACTTTC.

The rearrangement links TRBV19 to TRBJ2-1; a weak D match, TRBD1 (6 bases). Trimming stripped 7 bases from V and 4 bases from J, with 23 bases between. The CDR3 extends over 17 amino acids. The germline CDR1 and CDR2 sequences are LNHDA and SQIVND (reference sequence). CDR3 in DNA: TGTGCCAGTACCTCTCGCCTGGCAGGGGATGGATACAATGAGCAGTTCTTC. Its protein product is CASTSRLAGDGYNEQFF. The full variable domain, rest sourced from reference TRBV19 and TRBJ2-1, is DGGITQSPKYLFRKEGQNVTLSCEQNLNHDAMYWYRQDPGQGLRLIYYSQIVNDFQKGDIAEGYSVSREKKESFPLTVTSAQKNPTAFYLCASTSRLAGDGYNEQFFGPGTRLTVL.

V usage is TRBV20-1 and J usage is TRBJ2-1, with TRBD2 identical over 11 bases. With V trimmed by 3 bases and J by 3 bases, 13 bases remained unmatched. Germline V gives CDR1 DFQATT, CDR2 SNEGSKA (reference sequence). The CDR3 is made up of 18 amino acids. The CDR3 DNA sequence: TGCAGTGCTAGCCGGTTAGCGGGAGGGGAAAAGGGCTACAATGAGCAGTTCTTC. Its protein product is CSASRLAGGEKGYNEQFF.

A few counts support this clonotype. The chain links TRBV19 to TRBJ2-3; 9 nucleotides line up with TRBD2. Germline trimming cut 6 bases from V and 4 bases from J; bases unmatched to any gene: 8. Germline CDR1 and CDR2: LNHDA and SQIVND (reference sequence). The length of the CDR3 is 15 residues. Here the CDR3 reads CASRTTSGFPDTQYF. Here the CDR3 DNA reads TGTGCCAGTAGGACTACTAGCGGGTTCCCAGATACGCAGTATTTT. Full variable domain (missing parts from reference TRBV19 and TRBJ2-3): DGGITQSPKYLFRKEGQNVTLSCEQNLNHDAMYWYRQDPGQGLRLIYYSQIVNDFQKGDIAEGYSVSREKKESFPLTVTSAQKNPTAFYLCASRTTSGFPDTQYFGPGTRLTVL.

This chain joins TRBV15 and TRBJ2-7; D gene ambiguous. The germline V gene has CDR1 LNHNV and CDR2 YYDKDF (reference sequence). The CDR3 covers 14 residues. V dropped 0 bases and J dropped 4 bases, with 10 bases sitting between them. As DNA, the CDR3 is TGTGCCACCAGCAGAGATAACTGGGGATACGAGCAGTACTTC. Translating it yields CATSRDNWGYEQYF.

This clonotype was seen only a few times. The CDR3, as DNA: TGCAGTGCCCGGGTCGGGGACCAACCAAACAATGAGCAGTTCTTC. It yields the protein CSARVGDQPNNEQFF. V gene TRBV20-1 combines with J gene TRBJ2-1; D may correspond to TRBD1 or TRBD2 (5 bases each). The V end lost 6 bases, the J end lost 5 bases, and 20 bases lay between the germline ends. This CDR3 region has 15 residues. CDR1 is DFQATT, CDR2 SNEGSKA, per germline (reference sequence).